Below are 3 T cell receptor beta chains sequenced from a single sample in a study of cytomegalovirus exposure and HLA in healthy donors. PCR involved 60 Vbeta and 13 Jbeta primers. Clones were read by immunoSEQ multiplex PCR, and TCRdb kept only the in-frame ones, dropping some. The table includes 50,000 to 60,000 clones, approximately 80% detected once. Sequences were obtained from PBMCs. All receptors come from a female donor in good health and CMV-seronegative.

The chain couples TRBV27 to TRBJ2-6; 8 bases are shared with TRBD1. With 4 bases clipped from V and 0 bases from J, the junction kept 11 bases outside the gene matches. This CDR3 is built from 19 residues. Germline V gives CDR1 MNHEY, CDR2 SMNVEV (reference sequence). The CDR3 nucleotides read TGTGCCAGCAGTTATACAGGGGGGCGCCTAATCTCTGGGGCCAACGTCCTGACTTTC. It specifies CASSYTGGRLISGANVLTF. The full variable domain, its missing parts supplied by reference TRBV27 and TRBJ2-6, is EAQVTQNPRYLITVTGKKLTVTCSQNMNHEYMSWYRQDPGLGLRQIYYSMNVEVTDKGDVPEGYKVSRKEKRNFPLILESPSPNQTSLYFCASSYTGGRLISGANVLTFGAGSRLTVL.

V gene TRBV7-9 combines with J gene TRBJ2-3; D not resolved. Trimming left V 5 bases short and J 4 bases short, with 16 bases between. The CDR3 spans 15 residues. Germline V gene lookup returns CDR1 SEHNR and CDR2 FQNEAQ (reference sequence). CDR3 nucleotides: TGTGCCAGCAGCCGCCGAGAAGCCCGAGCAGATACGCAGTATTTT. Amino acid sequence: CASSRREARADTQYF. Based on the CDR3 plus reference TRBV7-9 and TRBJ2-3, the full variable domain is DTGVSQNPRHKITKRGQNVTFRCDPISEHNRLYWYRQTLGQGPEFLTYFQNEAQLEKSRLLSDRFSAERPKGSFSTLEIQRTEQGDSAMYLCASSRREARADTQYFGPGTRLTVL.

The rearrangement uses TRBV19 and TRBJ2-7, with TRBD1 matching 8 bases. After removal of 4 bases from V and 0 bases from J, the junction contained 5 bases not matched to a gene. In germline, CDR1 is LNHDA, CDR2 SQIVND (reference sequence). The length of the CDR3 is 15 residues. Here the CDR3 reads CASSRGTGYSYEQYF. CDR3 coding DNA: TGTGCCAGTAGTAGGGGGACAGGCTACTCCTACGAGCAGTACTTC.